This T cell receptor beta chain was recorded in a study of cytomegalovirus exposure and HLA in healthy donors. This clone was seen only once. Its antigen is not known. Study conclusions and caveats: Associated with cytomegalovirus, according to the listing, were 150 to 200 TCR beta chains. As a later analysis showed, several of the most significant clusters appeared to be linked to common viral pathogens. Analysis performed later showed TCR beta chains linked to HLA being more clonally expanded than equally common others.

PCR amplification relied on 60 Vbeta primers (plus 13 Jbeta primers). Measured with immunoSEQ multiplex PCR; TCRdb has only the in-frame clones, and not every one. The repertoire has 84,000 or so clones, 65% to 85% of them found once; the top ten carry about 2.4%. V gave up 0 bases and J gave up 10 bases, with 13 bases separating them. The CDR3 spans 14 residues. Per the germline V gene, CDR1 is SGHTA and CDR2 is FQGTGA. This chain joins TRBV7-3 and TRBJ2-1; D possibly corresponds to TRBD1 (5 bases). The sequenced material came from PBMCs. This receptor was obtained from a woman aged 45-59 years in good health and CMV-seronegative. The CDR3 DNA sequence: TGTGCCAGCAGCTTAACGGCAGGACATGGGGAGCAGTTCTTC. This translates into CASSLTAGHGEQFF.